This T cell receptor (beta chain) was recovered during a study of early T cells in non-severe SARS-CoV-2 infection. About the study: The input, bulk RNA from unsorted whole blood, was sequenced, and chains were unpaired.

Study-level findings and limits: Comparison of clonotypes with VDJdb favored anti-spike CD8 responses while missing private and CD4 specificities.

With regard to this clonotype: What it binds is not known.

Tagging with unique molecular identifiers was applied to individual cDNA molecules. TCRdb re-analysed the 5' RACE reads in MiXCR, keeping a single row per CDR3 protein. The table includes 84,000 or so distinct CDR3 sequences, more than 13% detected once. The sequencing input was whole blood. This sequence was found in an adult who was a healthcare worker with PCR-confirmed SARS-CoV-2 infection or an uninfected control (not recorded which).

CDR3 sequence (DNA): TGTGCCAGCAGTTACGCGGGAGCTAATCAGCCCCAGCATTTT. The encoded protein is CASSYAGANQPQHF. The genes are TRBV28 and TRBJ1-5; D uncertain. Trimming pared 4 bases from V and 4 bases from J, leaving 11 bases between. This CDR3 comprises 14 residues. Germline V gene sequence: CDR1 MDHEN, CDR2 SYDVKM.